The 20 T cell receptor beta chains below all came from one sample that was sequenced in a study of PD-1 blockade in mismatch repair-deficient tumors (dated by TCRdb to 2017 to 2019). Library generation was performed with the immunoSEQ multiplex PCR assay. This immuneACCESS table, as held by TCRdb, lists in-frame sequences with V and J called but not all clones. Of the missing ones, under half trace to an unresolved V gene in checked studies; the others have no known cause. Across this sample there are more than 50,000 clones, with 88% seen only once. The ten largest account for more than 11% of the sample. The sample in question was peripheral blood, obtained 52 weeks after starting pembrolizumab. Every receptor here comes from an adult with mismatch repair-deficient cancer.

This chain connects TRBV7-8 to TRBJ2-7; D ambiguous. The germline V gene has CDR1 SGHVS and CDR2 FQNEAQ. CDR3 length: 13 amino acids. Trimming removed 1 base from V and 4 bases from J, with 8 bases in between. The CDR3 DNA reads TGTGCCAGCAGCTTAGTAAGACCATACGAGCAGTACTTC. Its translation: CASSLVRPYEQYF.

This rearrangement joins TRBV7-9 to TRBJ1-5; tentative D call: TRBD1 (6 bases). The CDR3 consists of 14 residues. V was shortened by 5 bases and J by 6 bases, with 14 bases between the two germline ends. Germline V gene sequence: CDR1 SEHNR, CDR2 FQNEAQ (reference sequence). The CDR3 nucleotides are TGTGCCAGCAGCGGGGGCGGGGTTACTCAGCCCCAGCATTTT. Protein sequence: CASSGGGVTQPQHF.

V is TRBV5-4 and J is TRBJ2-3, with D perhaps being TRBD1 or TRBD2 (5 bases each). The CDR3 totals 15 residues. Trimming left V 4 bases short and J 7 bases short, with 19 bases between. CDR1 is SGHNT and CDR2 is YYREEE in the germline V gene (reference sequence). CDR3 DNA sequence: TGTGCCAGCAGCGAAGCCCGGGACCTCGGATATACGCAGTATTTT. It translates to CASSEARDLGYTQYF.

This chain connects TRBV7-2 to TRBJ2-1; tentative D call: TRBD2 (6 bases). The CDR3 is 14 residues long. The V and J ends lost 3 bases and 8 bases respectively, with 14 bases between them. Germline assignment: CDR1 SGHTA and CDR2 FQGNSA. Here the CDR3 reads CASSLSSDYDEQFF. The DNA for the CDR3 is TGTGCCAGCAGCTTGTCTAGCGACTATGATGAGCAGTTCTTC.

This clone has only one observation. The chain employs TRBV6-5 and TRBJ1-1; TRBD1 might be the D (5 bases). The CDR3 length is 15 residues. Trimming pared 2 bases from V and 0 bases from J, leaving 10 bases between. Per the germline V gene, CDR1 is MNHEY and CDR2 is SVGAGI. CDR3 amino acids: CASSYIDSVNTEAFF. In DNA, the CDR3 is TGTGCCAGCAGTTACATCGACAGCGTGAACACTGAAGCTTTCTTT.

Comments on this clone: Other DNA sequences in the sample encode the same CDR3. The J gene is TRBJ2-7, the V gene TRBV5-6; D not resolved. Germline V gene data show CDR1 as SGHDT and CDR2 as YYEEEE. V lost 0 bases and J 1 base, leaving 8 bases between the germline ends. The CDR3 is 14 amino acids. CDR3 in DNA: TGTGCCAGCAGCTTGGGACTGGCATCCTACGAGCAGTACTTC. Translating gives CASSLGLASYEQYF.

The J gene is TRBJ2-5, the V gene TRBV7-9; D is uncertain. This CDR3 has 15 amino acids. The V gene's germline CDR1 is SEHNR and CDR2 FQNEAQ (reference sequence). V was shortened by 1 base and J by 5 bases, with 14 bases between the two germline ends. CDR3 sequence: CASSLVSLGGETQYF. The CDR3 nucleotides are TGTGCCAGCAGCTTAGTGTCCCTAGGTGGGGAGACCCAGTACTTC. The variable domain in full, completed from reference TRBV7-9 and TRBJ2-5, reads DTGVSQNPRHKITKRGQNVTFRCDPISEHNRLYWYRQTLGQGPEFLTYFQNEAQLEKSRLLSDRFSAERPKGSFSTLEIQRTEQGDSAMYLCASSLVSLGGETQYFGPGTRLLVL.

This rearrangement joins TRBV5-1 to TRBJ2-2; D may be TRBD1 (6 bases). CDR1 and CDR2 (germline): SGHRS, YFSETQ. The CDR3 is 15 amino acids. V lost 3 bases, J lost 4 bases, and 13 bases lay in between. The CDR3 reads CASSYSRQVTGELFF. DNA for the CDR3: TGCGCCAGCAGCTACTCCAGACAGGTCACCGGGGAGCTGTTTTTT. Looking up the rest from reference TRBV5-1 and TRBJ2-2 gives the full variable domain: KAGVTQTPRYLIKTRGQQVTLSCSPISGHRSVSWYQQTPGQGLQFLFEYFSETQRNKGNFPGRFSGRQFSNSRSEMNVSTLELGDSALYLCASSYSRQVTGELFFGEGSRLTVL.

This sequence joins TRBV29-1 and TRBJ1-2, with D maybe TRBD1 (5 bases). Between the trimmed V and J ends, which lost 4 bases and 0 bases, there was a span of 12 bases. This CDR3 contains 14 residues. Germline V gives CDR1 SQVTM, CDR2 ANQGSEA. DNA of the CDR3: TGCAGCGTTGCGGTAGAGGGGCCTAACTATGGCTACACCTTC. This encodes CSVAVEGPNYGYTF.

In its sample, this clone was seen a few times. Sequence at one end of the junction differs from germline and may be a read error. This rearrangement joins TRBV18 to TRBJ2-1, with D possibly being TRBD1 (6 bases). Germline values: CDR1 KGHSH, CDR2 LQKENI. The CDR3 runs 14 residues. The CDR3 DNA is TGTGCCAGCTCGCCACAGGGAGCACCGGATGAGCAGTTCTTC. As protein: CASSPQGAPDEQFF.

The gene calls are TRBV5-4 and TRBJ2-1; D is possibly TRBD2 (6 bases). From germline, CDR1 is SGHNT and CDR2 YYREEE (reference sequence). Trimming cost V 4 bases and J 0 bases, with 11 bases left between them. This CDR3 comprises 15 residues. CDR3 in DNA: TGTGCCAGCAGCCGGGACTCCTCCTCCTACAATGAGCAGTTCTTC. Amino acids: CASSRDSSSYNEQFF. The full variable domain, its missing parts supplied by reference TRBV5-4 and TRBJ2-1, is ETGVTQSPTHLIKTRGQQVTLRCSSQSGHNTVSWYQQALGQGPQFIFQYYREEENGRGNFPPRFSGLQFPNYSSELNVNALELDDSALYLCASSRDSSSYNEQFFGPGTRLTVL.

This clone was seen a few times. This sequence joins TRBV19 and TRBJ1-2; the D gene is possibly TRBD1 (5 bases). CDR1 is LNHDA, CDR2 SQIVND, per germline (reference sequence). This CDR3 spans 15 amino acids. Trimming took 5 bases from V and 4 from J, leaving 17 bases between them. The CDR3 bases are TGTGCCAGTAGTTCCACAGGCTCCTCTCTCTATGGCTACACCTTC. This sequence encodes CASSSTGSSLYGYTF.

This rearrangement joins TRBV28 to TRBJ2-7; 11 bases are a match to TRBD1. Germline V lookup: CDR1 MDHEN, CDR2 SYDVKM. The CDR3 consists of 15 residues. Trimming cost V 6 bases and J 2 bases; bases outside gene matches: 6. For the CDR3, the DNA is TGTGCCAGCAGGGGACCGGGACAGGGGGCCTACGAGCAGTACTTC. Residues: CASRGPGQGAYEQYF. Together with reference TRBV28 and TRBJ2-7, the CDR3 gives the full variable domain: DVKVTQSSRYLVKRTGEKVFLECVQDMDHENMFWYRQDPGLGLRLIYFSYDVKMKEKGDIPEGYSVSREKKERFSLILESASTNQTSMYLCASRGPGQGAYEQYFGPGTRLTVT.

The chain's CDR3 is CASSQERQLYQPQHF. Here the CDR3 DNA reads TGCGCCAGCAGCCAAGAAAGACAGCTGTATCAGCCCCAGCATTTT. The chain is built from TRBV4-1 and TRBJ1-5; the D gene is possibly TRBD1 (5 bases). Germline V gives CDR1 MGHRA, CDR2 YSYEKL. This CDR3 is built from 15 residues. The germline V and J ends were trimmed by 0 bases and 5 bases, with 11 bases remaining between them.

The chain is built from TRBV4-3 and TRBJ2-5; D is unclear. V dropped 0 bases and J dropped 5 bases, with 22 bases sitting between them. The CDR3 spans 18 residues. The germline CDR1 and CDR2 sequences are LGHNA and YSLEER. Here the CDR3 reads CASSQDKAVGWQVETQYF. In DNA form, the CDR3 reads TGCGCCAGCAGCCAAGATAAGGCAGTGGGGTGGCAAGTGGAGACCCAGTACTTC.

The chain combines TRBV27 with TRBJ2-7; the D gene is possibly TRBD1 (5 bases). Trimming stripped 4 bases from V and 2 bases from J, with 9 bases between. The CDR3 runs to 13 residues. In germline, CDR1 is MNHEY, CDR2 SMNVEV (reference sequence). The CDR3 here is CASSSRQPYEQYF. The CDR3, as DNA: TGTGCCAGCAGTTCTCGACAGCCCTACGAGCAGTACTTC.

The J gene is TRBJ2-1, the V gene TRBV10-2; 12 bases line up with TRBD2. Germline trimming cut 0 bases from V and 4 bases from J; bases unmatched to any gene: 1. The length of the CDR3 is 16 residues. Germline assignment: CDR1 WSHSY and CDR2 SAAADI. The CDR3, as DNA: TGCGCCAGCAGTGAGTCCCTAGCGGGAGGGTACAATGAGCAGTTCTTC. It encodes CASSESLAGGYNEQFF.

The chain is built from TRBV19 and TRBJ2-1, with a tentative D call TRBD2 (5 bases). Per the germline V gene, CDR1 is LNHDA and CDR2 is SQIVND (reference sequence). V lost 3 bases to trimming and J lost 10 bases, with 16 bases between them. The CDR3 extends over 14 amino acids. CDR3 region: CASSIGGGSGEQFF. CDR3 bases: TGTGCCAGTAGTATTGGCGGTGGAAGCGGAGAGCAGTTCTTC.

The CDR3 nucleotides read TGCGCCAGCAGCCAAGGGACAGGGGTCCAAGAGACCCAGTACTTC. This translates into CASSQGTGVQETQYF. This chain links TRBV4-3 with TRBJ2-5; 9 bases are a match to TRBD1. Germline-derived CDR1 and CDR2 are LGHNA and YSLEER. CDR3 length equals 15 residues. Trimming at V came to 1 base and at J to 1 base, leaving 1 base not matched to a gene.

This chain links TRBV2 with TRBJ2-1, with D maybe TRBD2 (5 bases). V was clipped by 8 bases and J by 7 bases, with 18 bases between them. The CDR3 length is 14 residues. CDR1 SNHLY and CDR2 FYNNEI come from the germline V gene. The CDR3 reads CASQPLRVMNEQFF. As DNA, the CDR3 is TGTGCCAGCCAACCTTTGCGGGTTATGAATGAGCAGTTCTTC.